A single sample gave rise to the 7 T cell receptor beta chains below, sequenced in a study of T cell responses to AZD1222 COVID-19 vaccine (dated by TCRdb to about 2021). The sample's time point label, in plain terms: baseline before first vaccination. Preparation of the library involved the immunoSEQ multiplex PCR assay. TCRdb retrieved this table from immuneACCESS and kept in-frame rearrangements only. Not all clones are present; in checked studies, unresolved V genes account for under half, and no reason is known for the remainder. The table for this sample lists approximately 150,000 clones; about 91% of them were counted only once. In total, the top ten clones hold 2% to 2.5% of the sample. The input for sequencing was peripheral blood, taken on day 0 of AZD1222 vaccination. The receptors here all came from an adult in good health.

V and J are TRBV5-4 and TRBJ2-2; D is undetermined. Per germline, CDR1 SGHNT and CDR2 YYREEE (reference sequence). CDR3 length equals 15 residues. V lost 0 bases to trimming and J lost 4 bases, with 10 bases between them. The CDR3 region is CASSLDTKATGELFF. The CDR3 DNA reads TGTGCCAGCAGCTTGGATACCAAGGCCACCGGGGAGCTGTTTTTT.

The chain combines TRBV7-3 with TRBJ2-3; 9 bases map to TRBD2. The ends lost 4 bases at V and 2 bases at J; junction bases unmatched: 7. Germline CDR1 and CDR2: SGHTA and FQGTGA. The CDR3 consists of 16 residues. Here the CDR3 reads CASSSREGFTTDTQYF. In DNA, the CDR3 is TGTGCCAGCAGCTCGCGGGAGGGCTTCACCACAGATACGCAGTATTTT.

The count of this clone is one. This chain uses TRBV29-1 with TRBJ1-2; 10 bases fit TRBD1. CDR3 length: 16 residues. Germline V gives CDR1 SQVTM, CDR2 ANQGSEA. The V and J ends lost 7 bases and 0 bases, in that order; junction bases with no gene match: 11. CDR3 amino acids: CSAGASGTGANYGYTF. The CDR3 DNA reads as TGCAGCGCCGGTGCGTCGGGGACAGGGGCTAACTATGGCTACACCTTC. The variable domain in full, with the rest retrieved from reference TRBV29-1 and TRBJ1-2, is SAVISQKPSRDICQRGTSLTIQCQVDSQVTMMFWYRQQPGQSLTLIATANQGSEATYESGFVIDKFPISRPNLTFSTLTVSNMSPEDSSIYLCSAGASGTGANYGYTFGSGTRLTVV.

This rearrangement joins TRBV7-2 to TRBJ2-7; maybe TRBD1 (6 bases). The CDR3 is 12 amino acids. Germline V gives CDR1 SGHTA, CDR2 FQGNSA. Trimming removed 6 bases at V and 3 bases at J, with 9 bases between. Here the CDR3 DNA reads TGTGCCAGCAGAATGGACAGCTACGAGCAGTACTTC. Translation: CASRMDSYEQYF.

V is TRBV14 and J is TRBJ2-7, with TRBD1 matching 7 bases. V dropped 5 bases and J dropped 2; count of bases not matched to a gene: 9. The CDR3 consists of 15 residues. The V gene's germline CDR1 is SGHDN and CDR2 FVKESK. As DNA, the CDR3 is TGTGCCAGCAGCGACGCCGGGACAGTCGCCTACGAGCAGTACTTC. This gives the protein CASSDAGTVAYEQYF.

The chain uses TRBV7-2 and TRBJ1-2; the D is unclear. This CDR3 region has 13 residues. With 0 bases removed from V and 4 bases from J, the gap between germline ends came to 6 bases. Germline loops: CDR1 SGHTA, CDR2 FQGNSA. CDR3 in DNA: TGTGCCAGCAGCTTAGCGAGAGCCTATGGCTACACCTTC. It encodes CASSLARAYGYTF.

V and J are TRBV15 and TRBJ1-2; tentative D call: TRBD1 (6 bases). Germline values: CDR1 LNHNV, CDR2 YYDKDF (reference sequence). This CDR3 spans 14 amino acids. V was pared by 8 bases and J by 1 base, with 14 bases between. CDR3 sequence (DNA): TGTGCCACCTCGGGACAACAACTTAACTATGGCTACACCTTC. Protein sequence: CATSGQQLNYGYTF.